These 15 T cell receptor beta chains came from one sample sequenced in a study of response to subunit inactivated influenza vaccine (dated 2018 in TCRdb). Libraries were made using RT-PCR. These reads were obtained on an Illumina HiSeq 2500. TCRdb took the public reads, trimmed them with fastp at Q25, ran MiXCR for clone calling and kept in-frame beta chains. Each record represents a unique CDR3 protein, reported with the most common genes and DNA among its rows. The sample data list under 550,000 distinct CDR3 sequences, and less than 7.5% of these were observed just once. The top ten clonotypes cover around 14% of the sample. The sequences come from PBMCs from blood, collected around 25 months after vaccination. The receptor set was obtained from a man in his fifties or sixties who received an inactivated influenza vaccine. Donor details come from another sample of the same person, matched by shared clones.

The V gene is TRBV12-3 or TRBV12-4, the J gene TRBJ2-3; possibly TRBD2 for D (5 bases). The CDR3 consists of 13 residues. The V and J ends lost 3 bases and 6 bases respectively, with 10 bases between them. Written as DNA, the CDR3 is TGTGCCAGCAGTTTCGTTAGAGGGGATACGCAGTATTTT. As protein: CASSFVRGDTQYF.

This clonotype was counted at least ten times. The chain employs TRBV7-6 and TRBJ2-1, with 7 bases aligning to TRBD1. From germline, CDR1 is SGHVS and CDR2 FNYEAQ. The CDR3 has 16 amino acids. V dropped 2 bases and J dropped 6; count of bases not matched to a gene: 10. The CDR3 DNA follows: TGTGCCAGCAGCTTACACCGACAGGGTATGGGCAATGAGCAGTTCTTC. Protein sequence: CASSLHRQGMGNEQFF.

There are a few counts of this clonotype. V and J are TRBV6-5 and TRBJ2-6; D perhaps matches TRBD2 (6 bases). The CDR3 extends over 18 amino acids. V dropped 4 bases and J dropped 0 bases, with 16 bases sitting between them. Germline CDR1 is MNHEY and CDR2 is SVGAGI. The CDR3 sequence is CASSLEGPAFSGANVLTF. In DNA form, the CDR3 reads TGTGCCAGCAGTTTGGAGGGTCCAGCCTTCTCTGGGGCCAACGTCCTGACTTTC.

A few counts support this clonotype. The V gene is TRBV20-1, the J gene TRBJ1-5; possibly TRBD1 for D (5 bases). The CDR3 is 14 amino acids. V was shortened by 1 base and J by 7 bases, with 14 bases between the two germline ends. The germline V gene has CDR1 DFQATT and CDR2 SNEGSKA (reference sequence). The CDR3 DNA reads as TGCAGTGCTAGAGTGAGGGGATCAGGCCAGCCCCAGCATTTT. Its protein is CSARVRGSGQPQHF.

About this clonotype itself: A much larger clonotype is one base distant, so this may be a read error. The conserved phenylalanine or tryptophan normally closing the CDR3 is absent here, so this likely arose from a read error. The genes are TRBV20-1 and TRBJ2-5; TRBD2 matches at 8 bases. This CDR3 is built from 12 residues. The germline V gene has CDR1 DFQATT and CDR2 SNEGSKA (reference sequence). The V and J ends lost 6 bases and 5 bases, in that order; junction bases with no gene match: 5. CDR3 region: CSATSGWETQYS. The CDR3 DNA sequence: TGCAGTGCAACTAGCGGTTGGGAGACCCAGTACTCC.

V usage is TRBV5-5 and J usage is TRBJ2-1; maybe TRBD1 (6 bases). CDR3 length: 16 residues. Germline CDR1 SGHKS, CDR2 YYEKEE (reference sequence). V was clipped by 4 bases and J by 2 bases, with 16 bases between them. The CDR3 DNA reads TGTGCCAGCAGCGTAAGAGGACAGCTAACCTACAATGAGCAGTTCTTC. Translated: CASSVRGQLTYNEQFF.

The DNA of the CDR3 is TGTGCCAGCAGTTTATCGTCAAGCGGGAGAGAGACCCAGTACTTC. Translation: CASSLSSSGRETQYF. The chain combines TRBV27 with TRBJ2-5; TRBD2 agrees at 8 bases. This CDR3 contains 15 residues. Germline V gene sequence: CDR1 MNHEY, CDR2 SMNVEV (reference sequence). J gave up 4 bases and V 0 bases, and 4 bases lay outside the gene matches.

This clonotype was seen a handful of times. This chain links TRBV20-1 with TRBJ2-3, with 10 bases that match TRBD2. The CDR3 runs to 18 residues. Germline CDR1 is DFQATT and CDR2 is SNEGSKA (reference sequence). The V gene end was trimmed by 6 bases and the J gene end by 1 base; junction bases not matched to a gene: 16. The CDR3 bases are TGCAGTGCGTCCTTATTAGCGGGGGGACCCTCCGGCACAGATACGCAGTATTTT. Residues: CSASLLAGGPSGTDTQYF.

This clonotype has just a few counts. CDR3 nucleotides: TGTGCCAGCAGCAGGAGGGACAGGGGGTATGATGGCTACACCTTC. As protein: CASSRRDRGYDGYTF. The chain recombines TRBV7-9 with TRBJ1-2; 11 bases match TRBD1. Germline V gene lookup returns CDR1 SEHNR and CDR2 FQNEAQ (reference sequence). The CDR3 runs to 15 residues. V was clipped by 5 bases and J by 6 bases; unmatched bases: 8. Full variable domain (outside the CDR3, taken from reference TRBV7-9 and TRBJ1-2): DTGVSQNPRHKITKRGQNVTFRCDPISEHNRLYWYRQTLGQGPEFLTYFQNEAQLEKSRLLSDRFSAERPKGSFSTLEIQRTEQGDSAMYLCASSRRDRGYDGYTFGSGTRLTVV.

This clonotype has a handful of counts. The chain combines TRBV19 with TRBJ2-2; D call uncertain. The V gene's germline CDR1 is LNHDA and CDR2 SQIVND (reference sequence). The CDR3 loop spans 14 amino acids. The V end was cut by 4 bases, the J end by 3 bases, with 9 bases between. CDR3 DNA sequence: TGTGCCAGTAGTACGACGTCGGACACCGGGGAGCTGTTTTTT. Translated: CASSTTSDTGELFF.

The sample holds many counts of this clonotype. The V call is TRBV2, the J call TRBJ2-1; unclear D gene. The germline gives CDR1 SNHLY, CDR2 FYNNEI. This CDR3 has 13 residues. V lost 9 bases, J lost 5 bases, and 14 bases lay in between. DNA of the CDR3: TGTGCCAGTCTAAAGATCCGGGACAATGAGCAGTTCTTC. Translation gives CASLKIRDNEQFF.

This clonotype was seen ten or more times. The chain combines TRBV20-1 with TRBJ2-7; TRBD1 aligns across 8 bases. The CDR3 is 16 residues long. V lost 7 bases and J lost 4; bases outside the gene matches: 18. Germline lookup yields CDR1 DFQATT and CDR2 SNEGSKA (reference sequence). DNA for the CDR3: TGCAGTGTTGGCCCTCCCCGCGACAGGGGAAGGTACGAGCAGTACTTC. Amino acids: CSVGPPRDRGRYEQYF.

Regarding this clonotype: Just one base apart from a much larger clone, this may be a read error. V gene TRBV20-1 combines with J gene TRBJ2-2; no firm D call. Between the trimmed V and J ends, which lost 6 bases and 2 bases, there was a span of 16 bases. This CDR3 contains 15 residues. Germline CDR1 and CDR2: DFQATT and SNEGSKA (reference sequence). Here the CDR3 DNA reads TGCAGTGCCCCCCGCTCGGATCTAAACACCGGGGAGCTGTTTTTT. Translating gives CSAPRSDLNTGELFF.

This clonotype was counted at least ten times. V gene TRBV7-2 combines with J gene TRBJ2-2; 8 bases line up with TRBD1. The V gene end was trimmed by 7 bases and the J gene end by 7 bases; junction bases not matched to a gene: 11. The CDR3 covers 15 residues. Germline CDR1 reads SGHTA; CDR2 reads FQGNSA. CDR3 residues: CASNPGQGAIGELFF. CDR3 bases: TGTGCCAGCAACCCCGGGCAGGGGGCGATCGGGGAGCTGTTTTTT.

This clonotype was seen only a few times. The gene calls are TRBV7-6 and TRBJ1-6; 7 bases align to TRBD1. The CDR3 is made up of 17 amino acids. V was clipped by 5 bases and J by 4 bases; unmatched bases: 11. The germline gives CDR1 SGHVS, CDR2 FNYEAQ. CDR3 region: CASSQGGAGGYNSPLHF. The CDR3 DNA sequence: TGTGCCAGCAGCCAGGGGGGTGCCGGAGGATATAATTCACCCCTCCACTTT.